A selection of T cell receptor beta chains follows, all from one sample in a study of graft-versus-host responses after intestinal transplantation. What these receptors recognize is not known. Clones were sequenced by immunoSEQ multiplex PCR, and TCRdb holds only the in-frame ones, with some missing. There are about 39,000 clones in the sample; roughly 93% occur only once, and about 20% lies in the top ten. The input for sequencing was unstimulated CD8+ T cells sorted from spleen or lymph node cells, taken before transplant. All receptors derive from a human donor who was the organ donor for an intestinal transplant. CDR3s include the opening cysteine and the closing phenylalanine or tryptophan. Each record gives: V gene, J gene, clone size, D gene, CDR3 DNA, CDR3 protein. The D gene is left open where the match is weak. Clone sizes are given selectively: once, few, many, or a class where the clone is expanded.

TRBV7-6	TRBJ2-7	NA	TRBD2	TGTGCCAGCAGCGAGTGGACTAGCGGCTACGAGCAGTACTTC	CASSEWTSGYEQYF
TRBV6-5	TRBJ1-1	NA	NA	TGTGCCAGCGGTTTCCGACGGGGTGAAGCTTTCTTT	CASGFRRGEAFF
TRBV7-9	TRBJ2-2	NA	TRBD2	TGTGCCAGCAGCTTAGAGTCTAGCGGCACCGGGGAGCTGTTTTTT	CASSLESSGTGELFF
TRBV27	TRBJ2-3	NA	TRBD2	TGTGCCAGCAGCGGGAGGGCCTATGTTGGGGATACGCAGTATTTT	CASSGRAYVGDTQYF
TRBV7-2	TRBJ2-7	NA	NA	TGTGCCAGCAGCTCGTCCCTTTACGAGCAGTACTTC	CASSSSLYEQYF
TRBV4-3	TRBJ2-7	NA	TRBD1	TGCGCCAGCAGCCAAGGAATTTCGAGACAGGGGACCTACGAGCAGTACTTC	CASSQGISRQGTYEQYF
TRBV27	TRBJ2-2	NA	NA	TGTGCCAGCAGTCCCTGGGACACCGGGGAGCTGTTTTTT	CASSPWDTGELFF
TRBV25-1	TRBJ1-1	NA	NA	TGTGCCAGCAGTGACGAGGGGGTAGGTGAAGCTTTCTTT	CASSDEGVGEAFF
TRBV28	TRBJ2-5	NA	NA	TGTGCCAGCAGTTTTTCAGATCGGAGGAAAGAGACCCAGTACTTC	CASSFSDRRKETQYF
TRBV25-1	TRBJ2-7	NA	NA	TGTGCCAGCAGTGAGACCGGGGGGCGAGAGCAGTACTTC	CASSETGGREQYF
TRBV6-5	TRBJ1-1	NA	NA	TGTGCCAGCAGTTGGGGACATGAAGCTTTCTTT	CASSWGHEAFF
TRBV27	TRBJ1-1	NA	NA	TGTGCCAGCAGTTTGGACAGAGGCACTGAAGCTTTCTTT	CASSLDRGTEAFF
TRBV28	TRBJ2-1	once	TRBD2	TGTGCCAGCAGTTTAGAGCGGGAGAAGCACAATGAGCAGTTCTTC	CASSLEREKHNEQFF
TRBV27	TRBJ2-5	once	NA	TGTGCCAGCAGTTTAAACGGAGAGACCCAGTACTTC	CASSLNGETQYF